Listed here are 25 T cell receptor beta chains from one sample, sequenced in a study of T cell responses to AZD1222 COVID-19 vaccine. Generated by immunoSEQ multiplex PCR, the TCRdb table keeps only in-frame clones and is missing some. The sample lists about 120,000 clones; 80% to 95% were seen once. Specimen: peripheral blood, collected on day 0 of AZD1222 vaccination. The source of these receptors is an adult in good health.

The chain links TRBV5-3 to TRBJ2-1, with 8 bases identical to TRBD2. Being an ORF, TRBV5-3 has a function that is uncertain. With 0 bases clipped from V and 0 bases from J, the junction kept 11 bases outside the gene matches. The CDR3 length is 19 residues. The CDR3 region has the DNA TGTGCCAGAAGCTTGGGTGGGACTAGAACCCAGTCCTCCTACAATGAGCAGTTCTTC. It translates to CARSLGGTRTQSSYNEQFF.

The genes are TRBV6-2 or TRBV6-3 and TRBJ2-1; 10 bases fit TRBD2. Germline CDR1 is MNHEY and CDR2 is SVGEGT. The V and J ends lost 6 bases and 4 bases, in that order; junction bases with no gene match: 6. The CDR3 is made up of 15 amino acids. This CDR3 is CASSPRTSGYNEQFF. In nucleotides, the CDR3 is TGTGCCAGCAGCCCCCGGACTAGCGGATACAATGAGCAGTTCTTC.

The chain is built from TRBV29-1 and TRBJ2-3, with 7 positions matching TRBD1. Germline loops: CDR1 SQVTM, CDR2 ANQGSEA. Losses at the gene ends were 6 bases for V and 3 bases for J; bases not matched to a gene: 9. The CDR3 is made up of 14 amino acids. The CDR3 DNA sequence: TGCAGCGTAGTAGAAGGGGGCGCGACAGATACGCAGTATTTT. This encodes CSVVEGGATDTQYF.

The gene calls are TRBV11-3 and TRBJ2-2; 8 nucleotides line up with TRBD2. J lost 7 bases, V lost 7 bases, and 20 bases had no gene match. This CDR3 region has 18 residues. Per the germline V gene, CDR1 is SGHNT and CDR2 is YENEEA. The DNA for the CDR3 is TGTGCCAGCAATGCGGGGGGCGGATCATCATACAGGGACGGGGAGCTGTTTTTT. This encodes CASNAGGGSSYRDGELFF.

The chain carries TRBV6-5 and TRBJ2-6; D unclear. The length of the CDR3 is 13 residues. Trimming pared 7 bases from V and 0 bases from J, leaving 4 bases between. Germline V gene data show CDR1 as MNHEY and CDR2 as SVGAGI. CDR3 sequence: CASTYSGANVLTF. CDR3 nucleotides: TGTGCCAGCACGTACTCTGGGGCCAACGTCCTGACTTTC.

CDR3 nucleotides: TGTGCCAGCAGCTTGGGACAGGGGGCTGGGAATTCACCCCTCCACTTT. Its protein is CASSLGQGAGNSPLHF. The chain employs TRBV7-8 and TRBJ1-6, with TRBD1 identical over 12 bases. From germline, CDR1 is SGHVS and CDR2 FQNEAQ. With 3 bases clipped from V and 7 bases from J, the junction kept 4 bases outside the gene matches. The CDR3 length is 16 residues. Full variable domain (outside the CDR3, taken from reference TRBV7-8 and TRBJ1-6): GAGVSQSPRYKVAKRGQDVALRCDPISGHVSLFWYQQALGQGPEFLTYFQNEAQLDKSGLPSDRFFAERPEGSVSTLKIQRTQQEDSAVYLCASSLGQGAGNSPLHFGNGTRLTVT.

A word on this clone: The junction differs from germline at one of its ends, possibly a read error. The chain couples TRBV7-9 to TRBJ2-2, with 10 positions matching TRBD1. The CDR3 has 16 amino acids. CDR1 and CDR2 from the germline V gene are SEHNR and FQNEAQ (reference sequence). The CDR3 sequence is CASSLARTGGTGELFF. CDR3 sequence (DNA): TGTGCCAGCAGCCTAGCTCGGACAGGGGGCACCGGGGAGCTGTTTTTT.

This chain joins TRBV7-2 and TRBJ1-6; 8 nucleotides match TRBD1. V was pared by 6 bases and J by 6 bases, with 13 bases of the junction left unmatched. CDR1 and CDR2 (germline): SGHTA, FQGNSA. There are 17 residues in the CDR3. The CDR3 protein is CASSPGGTLGGNSPLHF. The DNA of the CDR3 is TGTGCCAGCAGTCCAGGGGGCACTCTGGGAGGTAATTCACCCCTCCACTTT. Combining the CDR3 with reference TRBV7-2 and TRBJ1-6 gives the whole variable domain GAGVSQSPSNKVTEKGKDVELRCDPISGHTALYWYRQSLGQGLEFLIYFQGNSAPDKSGLPSDRFSAERTGGSVSTLTIQRTQQEDSAVYLCASSPGGTLGGNSPLHFGNGTRLTVT.

This sequence joins TRBV12-3 or TRBV12-4 and TRBJ1-6, with unresolved D. The V end lost 5 bases, the J end lost 6 bases, and 5 bases lay between the germline ends. This CDR3 has 12 residues. The CDR3: CASSPPNSPLHF. The CDR3 nucleotides read TGTGCCAGCAGTCCTCCTAATTCACCCCTCCACTTT.

In its sample, this clone was seen once. CDR3 sequence (DNA): TGTGCCAGCAGCTTGGGACAGGGGGTATCGGATACGCAGTATTTT. It specifies CASSLGQGVSDTQYF. This sequence joins TRBV7-2 and TRBJ2-3; TRBD1 aligns across 11 bases. The CDR3 sequence is 15 residues long. Trimming at V came to 3 bases and at J to 6 bases, leaving 5 bases not matched to a gene. Germline V gene sequence: CDR1 SGHTA, CDR2 FQGNSA.

The V call is TRBV4-1, the J call TRBJ1-1; D is uncertain. The V end lost 0 bases, the J end lost 13 bases, and 15 bases lay between the germline ends. Germline V gene data show CDR1 as MGHRA and CDR2 as YSYEKL. The CDR3 has 13 amino acids. The CDR3 reads CASSQESQEEVFF. The DNA of the CDR3 is TGCGCCAGCAGCCAAGAAAGTCAGGAGGAGGTTTTCTTT.

The chain employs TRBV19 and TRBJ1-2; D unclear. This CDR3 is 15 amino acids long. CDR1 and CDR2 (germline): LNHDA, SQIVND (reference sequence). Trimming pared 5 bases from V and 1 base from J, leaving 14 bases between. The CDR3: CASSVTKVGNYGYTF. CDR3 nucleotides: TGTGCCAGTAGTGTTACCAAAGTGGGTAACTATGGCTACACCTTC.

The rearrangement joins TRBV10-2 to TRBJ2-7; no definite D call. The V gene lost 3 bases and the J gene lost 0 bases, with 12 bases spanning the gap. This CDR3 spans 15 amino acids. The germline V gene encodes CDR1 WSHSY and CDR2 SAAADI. CDR3 protein: CASSDGSWSSYEQYF. CDR3 bases: TGCGCCAGCAGTGATGGCTCCTGGAGCTCCTACGAGCAGTACTTC.

The V gene is TRBV7-2, the J gene TRBJ2-3; D is undetermined. CDR1 is SGHTA and CDR2 is FQGNSA in the germline V gene. Deletions cut 5 bases from V and 5 bases from J, with 14 bases between. CDR3 size: 14 residues. The CDR3 sequence: CASSPAPMKDTQYF. The DNA of the CDR3 is TGTGCCAGCAGCCCAGCCCCAATGAAAGATACGCAGTATTTT.

V and J are TRBV6-1 and TRBJ2-7, with 7 bases matching TRBD1. The CDR3 is 14 amino acids. Trimming cost V 2 bases and J 2 bases; bases outside gene matches: 3. Germline V CDR1 and CDR2: MNHNS, SASEGT. The CDR3 sequence is CASSEIGTAYEQYF. CDR3 DNA sequence: TGTGCCAGCAGTGAAATCGGGACAGCCTACGAGCAGTACTTC.

This chain links TRBV27 with TRBJ2-3; D is possibly TRBD1 (5 bases). The CDR3 consists of 13 residues. V gave up 8 bases and J gave up 6 bases, with 15 bases separating them. CDR1 and CDR2 from the germline V gene are MNHEY and SMNVEV (reference sequence). CDR3 sequence: CASLDNILDTQYF. The CDR3 DNA sequence: TGTGCCAGCCTGGACAACATCCTTGATACGCAGTATTTT.

This clone was seen a single time. This sequence joins TRBV12-3 or TRBV12-4 and TRBJ2-7; a weak D match, TRBD1 (6 bases). The CDR3 is 13 residues long. Trimming removed 6 bases at V and 1 base at J, with 10 bases between. DNA for the CDR3: TGTGCCAGCAGCCAAGGGACATCCTACGAGCAGTACTTC. Its protein product is CASSQGTSYEQYF.

V is TRBV29-1 and J is TRBJ1-2; TRBD1 might be the D (5 bases). Germline V gene lookup returns CDR1 SQVTM and CDR2 ANQGSEA. V was cut by 6 bases and J by 0 bases, with 17 bases left in between. This CDR3 region has 15 residues. The CDR3 reads CSVQITTEANYGYTF. Here the CDR3 DNA reads TGCAGCGTACAAATTACGACAGAGGCTAACTATGGCTACACCTTC. Complete variable domain (other parts from reference TRBV29-1 and TRBJ1-2): SAVISQKPSRDICQRGTSLTIQCQVDSQVTMMFWYRQQPGQSLTLIATANQGSEATYESGFVIDKFPISRPNLTFSTLTVSNMSPEDSSIYLCSVQITTEANYGYTFGSGTRLTVV.

This chain joins TRBV2 and TRBJ1-1; 7 nucleotides align to TRBD1. The CDR3 extends over 14 amino acids. V lost 6 bases, J lost 3 bases, and 7 bases stayed unmatched. CDR1 and CDR2 (germline): SNHLY, FYNNEI. CDR3 sequence reads: CASRYTGDYTEAFF. The CDR3, as DNA: TGTGCCAGCAGGTATACAGGGGACTACACTGAAGCTTTCTTT.

This sequence joins TRBV29-1 and TRBJ2-3, with TRBD2 matching over 10 bases. The CDR3 is made up of 15 amino acids. CDR1 is SQVTM and CDR2 is ANQGSEA in the germline V gene. V was pared by 2 bases and J by 3 bases, with 5 bases of the junction left unmatched. The CDR3 nucleotides are TGCAGCGTTGAACTAGCGGGAGCTGCGACAGATACGCAGTATTTT. Protein: CSVELAGAATDTQYF.

The V call is TRBV18, the J call TRBJ1-1, with D uncertain. Germline loops: CDR1 KGHSH, CDR2 LQKENI. CDR3 length: 15 residues. V was shortened by 3 bases and J by 0 bases, with 11 bases between the two germline ends. CDR3 loop: CASSPMGGVNTEAFF. The CDR3 DNA sequence: TGTGCCAGCTCACCGATGGGAGGTGTGAACACTGAAGCTTTCTTT.

This clone has more than one count but fewer than ten. The chain is built from TRBV5-1 and TRBJ1-1, with 7 bases aligning to TRBD1. This CDR3 spans 14 amino acids. Germline V lookup: CDR1 SGHRS, CDR2 YFSETQ. The V gene end was trimmed by 5 bases and the J gene end by 2 bases; junction bases not matched to a gene: 6. The CDR3 coding sequence is TGCGCCAGCAGTCGACAGGGTTCAAACACTGAAGCTTTCTTT. Residues: CASSRQGSNTEAFF.

The genes are TRBV6-1 and TRBJ1-4; D not certain. V was shortened by 2 bases and J by 0 bases, with 13 bases between the two germline ends. Germline V lookup: CDR1 MNHNS, CDR2 SASEGT. The CDR3 is 17 amino acids. In nucleotides, the CDR3 is TGTGCCAGCAGTGAATTGGCAGGTTCTGCAACTAATGAAAAACTGTTTTTT. Translating it yields CASSELAGSATNEKLFF.

The chain joins TRBV6-2 or TRBV6-3 to TRBJ2-3; no clear D gene. The CDR3 runs to 11 residues. V was shortened by 3 bases and J by 6 bases, with 4 bases between the two germline ends. Germline V CDR1 and CDR2: MNHEY, SVGEGT. The CDR3 reads CASSYRDTQYF. The CDR3 DNA is TGTGCCAGCAGTTATCGGGATACGCAGTATTTT.

The chain links TRBV4-1 to TRBJ1-5; no clear D gene. The ends were cut back, 4 bases at V and 3 bases at J, with 13 bases in the middle. Per the germline V gene, CDR1 is MGHRA and CDR2 is YSYEKL. This CDR3 spans 15 amino acids. The CDR3 DNA reads as TGCGCCAGCAGCCGGGCGGACGGCTCCAATCAGCCCCAGCATTTT. Translating it yields CASSRADGSNQPQHF.